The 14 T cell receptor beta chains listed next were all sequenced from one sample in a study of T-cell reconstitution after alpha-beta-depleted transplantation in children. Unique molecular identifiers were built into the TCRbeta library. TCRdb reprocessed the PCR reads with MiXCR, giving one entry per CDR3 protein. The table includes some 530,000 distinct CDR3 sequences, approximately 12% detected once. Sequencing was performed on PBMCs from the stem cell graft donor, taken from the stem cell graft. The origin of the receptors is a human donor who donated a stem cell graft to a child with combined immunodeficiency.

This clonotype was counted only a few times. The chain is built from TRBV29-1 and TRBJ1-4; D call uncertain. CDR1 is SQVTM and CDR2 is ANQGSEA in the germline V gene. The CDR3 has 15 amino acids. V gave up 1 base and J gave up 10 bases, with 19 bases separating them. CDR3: CSVEVASGVNGKLFF. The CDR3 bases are TGCAGCGTTGAAGTGGCCTCTGGGGTGAACGGAAAACTGTTTTTT.

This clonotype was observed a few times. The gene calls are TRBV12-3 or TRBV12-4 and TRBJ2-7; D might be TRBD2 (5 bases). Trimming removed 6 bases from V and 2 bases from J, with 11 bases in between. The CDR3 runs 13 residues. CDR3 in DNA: TGTGCCAGCAGCGGGGTTGGGCCCTACGAGCAGTACTTC. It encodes CASSGVGPYEQYF.

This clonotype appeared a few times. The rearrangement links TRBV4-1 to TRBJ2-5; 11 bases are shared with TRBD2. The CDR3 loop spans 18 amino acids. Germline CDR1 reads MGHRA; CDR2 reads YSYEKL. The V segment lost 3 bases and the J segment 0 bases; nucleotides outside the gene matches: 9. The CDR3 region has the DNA TGCGCCAGCAGCCAGAGGAGAGGGACTAGCGGCAACCAAGAGACCCAGTACTTC. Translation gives CASSQRRGTSGNQETQYF.

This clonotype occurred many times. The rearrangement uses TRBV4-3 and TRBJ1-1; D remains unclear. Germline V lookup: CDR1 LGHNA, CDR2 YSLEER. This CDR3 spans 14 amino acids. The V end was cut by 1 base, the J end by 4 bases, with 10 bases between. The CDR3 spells CASSQGGWGTEAFF. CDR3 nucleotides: TGCGCCAGCAGCCAAGGAGGTTGGGGCACTGAAGCTTTCTTT.

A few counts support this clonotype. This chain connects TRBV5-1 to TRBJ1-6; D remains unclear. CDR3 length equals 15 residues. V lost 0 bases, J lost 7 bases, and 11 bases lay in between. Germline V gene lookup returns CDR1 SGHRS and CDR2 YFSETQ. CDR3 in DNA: TGCGCCAGCAGCTTGGGAGTATCCGGGAATTCACCCCTCCACTTT. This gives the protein CASSLGVSGNSPLHF.

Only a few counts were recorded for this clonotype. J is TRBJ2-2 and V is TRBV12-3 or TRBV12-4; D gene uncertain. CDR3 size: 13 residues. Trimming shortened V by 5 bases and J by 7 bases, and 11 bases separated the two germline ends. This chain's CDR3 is CASSPTAIGELFF. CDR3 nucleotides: TGTGCCAGCAGTCCGACGGCCATCGGGGAGCTGTTTTTT.

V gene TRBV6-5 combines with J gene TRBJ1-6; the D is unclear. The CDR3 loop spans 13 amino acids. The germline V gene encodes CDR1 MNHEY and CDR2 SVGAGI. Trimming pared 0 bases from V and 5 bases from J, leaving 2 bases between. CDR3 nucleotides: TGTGCCAGCAGTTACTCAAATAATTCACCCCTCCACTTT. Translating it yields CASSYSNNSPLHF.

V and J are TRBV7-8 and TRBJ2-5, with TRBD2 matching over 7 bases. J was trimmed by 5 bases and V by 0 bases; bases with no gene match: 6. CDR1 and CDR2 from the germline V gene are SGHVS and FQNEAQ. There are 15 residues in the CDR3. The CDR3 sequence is CASSLAGLHWETQYF. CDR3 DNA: TGTGCCAGCAGCTTAGCGGGACTACATTGGGAGACCCAGTACTTC.

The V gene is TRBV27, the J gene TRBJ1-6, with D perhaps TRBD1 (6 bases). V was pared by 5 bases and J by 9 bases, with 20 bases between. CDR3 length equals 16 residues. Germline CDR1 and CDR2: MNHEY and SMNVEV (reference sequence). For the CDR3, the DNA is TGTGCCAGCAGTACACCAACAGGGTCTGGCGTTTCACCCCTCCACTTT. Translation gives CASSTPTGSGVSPLHF.

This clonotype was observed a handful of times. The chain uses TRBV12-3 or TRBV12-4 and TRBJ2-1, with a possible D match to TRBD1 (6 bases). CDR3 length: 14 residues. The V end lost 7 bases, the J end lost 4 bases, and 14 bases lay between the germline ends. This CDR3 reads CASIWDTAYNEQFF. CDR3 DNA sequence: TGTGCCAGCATATGGGACACCGCTTACAATGAGCAGTTCTTC.

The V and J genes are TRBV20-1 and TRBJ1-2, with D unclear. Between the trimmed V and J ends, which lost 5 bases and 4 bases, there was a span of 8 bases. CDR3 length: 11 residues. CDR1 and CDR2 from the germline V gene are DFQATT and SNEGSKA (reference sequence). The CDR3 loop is CSAPAGYGYTF. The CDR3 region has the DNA TGCAGTGCTCCGGCTGGCTATGGCTACACCTTC.

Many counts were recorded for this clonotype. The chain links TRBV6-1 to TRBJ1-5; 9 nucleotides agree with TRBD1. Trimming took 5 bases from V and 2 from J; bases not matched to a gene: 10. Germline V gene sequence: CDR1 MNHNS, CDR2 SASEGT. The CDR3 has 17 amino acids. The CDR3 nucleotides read TGTGCCAGCAGTAAATGGGACAGGGTTGGACGCAATCAGCCCCAGCATTTT. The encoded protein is CASSKWDRVGRNQPQHF.

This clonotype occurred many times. The CDR3: CASSQDLIGEGGEQYF. The CDR3 bases are TGCGCCAGCAGCCAAGATTTAATTGGAGAAGGGGGCGAGCAGTACTTC. The chain employs TRBV4-3 and TRBJ2-7, with D possibly matching TRBD1 (6 bases). Germline V gene data show CDR1 as LGHNA and CDR2 as YSLEER. Trimming took 0 bases from V and 6 from J, leaving 18 bases between them. The CDR3 loop spans 16 amino acids.

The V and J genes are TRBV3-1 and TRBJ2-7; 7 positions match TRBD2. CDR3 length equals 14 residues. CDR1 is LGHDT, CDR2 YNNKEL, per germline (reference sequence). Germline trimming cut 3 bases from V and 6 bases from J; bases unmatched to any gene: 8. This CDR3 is CASSHPWTSGEQYF. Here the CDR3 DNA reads TGTGCCAGCAGCCATCCCTGGACTAGTGGCGAGCAGTACTTC.